The clone carrying this T cell receptor (beta chain) was observed at least ten times. Its antigen remains unidentified. There were TCR beta CDR3 regions amplified from RNA transcripts. HTBI primers were used for first-round RT-PCR of the TCR CDR3. MiXCR, applied by TCRdb to the multiplex PCR reads, yields one record per CDR3 protein. Of some 700,000 distinct CDR3 sequences in the sample, 17% are singletons; the top ten hold 15%. This record belongs to a study of T cells in Graves' hyperthyroidism and ophthalmopathy. Overall study findings and caveats: Ophthalmopathy was distinguished from stable hyperthyroidism by 13 V-J signatures. Peripheral blood also featured most of the thyroid clonotypes expanded above 0.001.

Germline trimming cut 4 bases from V and 6 bases from J; bases unmatched to any gene: 5. The CDR3 runs 13 residues. Germline loops: CDR1 MNHEY, CDR2 SMNVEV (reference sequence). On the basis of clinical symptoms, serum thyroxine and TRAb, thyroid ultrasound and orbital computed tomography, diagnoses were made. The sequence came from a man aged 50-59 years with Graves' hyperthyroidism. Material for sequencing was blood. This chain connects TRBV27 to TRBJ1-1; 7 positions match TRBD1. This CDR3 reads CASSYTGAPEAFF. The CDR3, as DNA: TGTGCCAGCAGTTACACAGGGGCCCCTGAAGCTTTCTTT.